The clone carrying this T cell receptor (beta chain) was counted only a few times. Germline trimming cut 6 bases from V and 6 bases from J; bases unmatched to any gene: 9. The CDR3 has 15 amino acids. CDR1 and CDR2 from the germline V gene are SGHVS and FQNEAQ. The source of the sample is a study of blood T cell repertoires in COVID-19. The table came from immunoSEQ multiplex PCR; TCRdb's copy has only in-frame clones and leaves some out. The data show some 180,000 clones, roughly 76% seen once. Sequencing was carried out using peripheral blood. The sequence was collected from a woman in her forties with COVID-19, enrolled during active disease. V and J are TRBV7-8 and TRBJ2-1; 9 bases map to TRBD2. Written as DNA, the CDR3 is TGTGCCAGCAGTTATAATAGCGGGGGCTTCAATGAGCAGTTCTTC. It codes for CASSYNSGGFNEQFF.